The rows below give T cell receptor beta chains drawn from one sample of a study of cytomegalovirus exposure and HLA in healthy donors. TCRdb keeps only in-frame clones here, not all; method: immunoSEQ multiplex PCR. The sample lists under 300,000 clones; nearly 90% were seen once. Source material: PBMCs. The source of these receptors is a woman aged 18-29 years in good health and CMV-seronegative. CDR3s leave out the opening cysteine and the closing phenylalanine or tryptophan. Each record gives: V gene, D gene, CDR3 protein. D genes are given only for firm matches.

V: TRBV5-1; D: TRBD1; CDR3: ASSLDLGQGTYGYT
V: TRBV7-2; D: TRBD1; CDR3: ASSADRDNEQF
V: TRBV28; D: TRBD1; CDR3: ASSPGEGAGETQY
V: TRBV28; D: TRBD2; CDR3: ASRTAGGETQY
V: TRBV4-1; D: -; CDR3: ASSQVLYETQY
V: TRBV29-1; D: -; CDR3: SPRGGTEAF
V: TRBV15; D: -; CDR3: ATNTGYNSPLH
V: TRBV4-1; D: TRBD1; CDR3: ASSQGDRGPRHETQY
V: TRBV6-4; D: -; CDR3: ASSVRDSDNSPLH
V: TRBV9; D: TRBD2; CDR3: ASSWSGAGTDNEQF
V: TRBV2; D: -; CDR3: ASSAGSEAPLH
V: TRBV13; D: -; CDR3: ASTTATYNSPLH
V: TRBV6-5; D: TRBD1; CDR3: ASSYSAGGLYGYT
V: TRBV11-2; D: -; CDR3: ASSGLPKAF
V: TRBV7-9; D: -; CDR3: ASRQTSRVEQY
V: TRBV11-2; D: -; CDR3: ASSTGQFYNSPLH
V: TRBV29-1; D: -; CDR3: SVGQSSNTGELF
V: TRBV6-5; D: TRBD2; CDR3: ASTGTRNYEQY
V: TRBV4-1; D: -; CDR3: ASSQEALHSNYGYT
V: TRBV2; D: TRBD1; CDR3: ARTQDRGSTEAF
V: TRBV29-1; D: -; CDR3: SVKARADTQY
V: TRBV30; D: TRBD1; CDR3: AWGGQYNEKLF